Following are 25 T cell receptor beta chains from one sample sequenced in a study of read filtering for tumor transcriptome and immune sequencing (dated by TCRdb to 2019 to 2021). The instrument was an Illumina HiSeq 4000. TCR libraries were constructed from roughly 380 ng RNA using the Immunoverse kit, and molecular barcoded adaptors covering alpha/delta and beta/gamma chains were employed. TCRdb reprocessed the public reads (quality trimming at Q25 with fastp, clone calling with MiXCR) and kept in-frame beta chains. For every CDR3 protein sequence, its rows merge into one entry that carries the most common genes and DNA. Across this sample there are 93,000 or so distinct CDR3 sequences, with approximately 21% seen only once. Over 9.5% of the sample belongs to the ten largest clones. Sequencing used a population of CD138-negative cells sorted from bone marrow. The cell subset or site label for this specimen denotes: bone marrow mononuclear cells depleted of CD138+ plasma/myeloma cells by negative magnetic selection. The receptor source for this set is a donor at least 40 years old with multiple myeloma.

This clonotype was counted many times. The chain links TRBV7-3 to TRBJ2-6; D might be TRBD1 or TRBD2, each matching 6 bases. The CDR3 runs to 15 residues. Germline V gives CDR1 SGHTA, CDR2 FQGTGA. The V end lost 6 bases, the J end lost 4 bases, and 13 bases lay between the germline ends. CDR3 DNA: TGTGCCAGCAGAGAGGGGGGCGCCGGGGCCAACGTCCTGACTTTC. Amino acids: CASREGGAGANVLTF.

This clonotype was seen more than once but under ten times. The V call is TRBV28, the J call TRBJ2-2; TRBD2 aligns across 14 bases. V trimming: 7 bases; J trimming: 2 bases; junction bases outside the gene matches: 6. Germline V gene lookup returns CDR1 MDHEN and CDR2 SYDVKM. The CDR3 has 17 amino acids. CDR3 nucleotides: TGTGCCAGCACCCGGACTAGCGGGGGGCTAAACACCGGGGAGCTGTTTTTT. It is translated as CASTRTSGGLNTGELFF.

At least ten counts were recorded for this clonotype. The chain joins TRBV27 to TRBJ2-2; 10 bases line up with TRBD2. The trim removed 5 bases at V and 3 bases at J, leaving 3 bases unmatched. CDR1 MNHEY and CDR2 SMNVEV come from the germline V gene (reference sequence). The CDR3 loop spans 15 amino acids. CDR3 region: CASSRLAGDTGELFF. CDR3 nucleotide sequence: TGTGCCAGCAGTCGGCTAGCGGGGGACACCGGGGAGCTGTTTTTT.

A note on this clonotype: A much larger clonotype is one base distant, so this may be a read error. The chain uses TRBV7-3 and TRBJ1-1; the D gene is possibly TRBD1 (6 bases). Trimming left V 4 bases short and J 1 base short, with 10 bases between. This CDR3 has 14 residues. Germline V lookup: CDR1 SGHTA, CDR2 FQGTGA. The CDR3 coding sequence is TGTGCCAGCAGCTCAGGGGCCGCGAACACTGAAGCTTTCTTT. Translating it yields CASSSGAANTEAFF.

Of note for this clonotype: A read error is possible here, since a much larger clone lies one base away. The chain carries TRBV28 and TRBJ1-1; D ambiguous. V lost 8 bases, J lost 4 bases, and 11 bases lay in between. The CDR3 contains 12 residues. CDR1 is MDHEN and CDR2 is SYDVKM in the germline V gene. In DNA form, the CDR3 reads TGTGCCAGCTGCTTATATGTCACTGAAGCTTTCTTT. Its translation is CASCLYVTEAFF.

This clonotype was seen repeatedly, ten times or more. In nucleotides, the CDR3 is TGCAGTATTGGGGACAGACTGAACACTGAAGCTTTCTTT. Translating gives CSIGDRLNTEAFF. The V call is TRBV20-1, the J call TRBJ1-1; 7 bases fit TRBD1. The CDR3 runs to 13 residues. CDR1 is DFQATT and CDR2 is SNEGSKA in the germline V gene (reference sequence). Trimming at V came to 8 bases and at J to 0 bases, leaving 6 bases not matched to a gene.

This clonotype occurred many times. The chain links TRBV29-1 to TRBJ2-1, with D possibly matching TRBD2 (7 bases). V gave up 6 bases and J gave up 9 bases, with 9 bases separating them. Germline loops: CDR1 SQVTM, CDR2 ANQGSEA. The CDR3 sequence is 10 residues long. CDR3 amino acids: CSVGGPEQFF. The CDR3 DNA follows: TGCAGCGTCGGGGGGCCTGAGCAGTTCTTC.

This clonotype turned up a few times. The CDR3 DNA reads TGTGCCAGCAGTGTCCGGGGGACGAACACCGGGGAGCTGTTTTTT. It translates to CASSVRGTNTGELFF. This chain connects TRBV2 to TRBJ2-2, with TRBD2 as a possible D gene (6 bases). The CDR3 is 15 residues long. V was pared by 4 bases and J by 0 bases, with 9 bases between. The germline V gene has CDR1 SNHLY and CDR2 FYNNEI.

In its sample, this clonotype was seen many times. V gene TRBV11-1 combines with J gene TRBJ2-1; weak D call: TRBD2 (6 bases). This CDR3 is built from 15 residues. Deletions cut 6 bases from V and 0 bases from J, with 12 bases between. Germline V gene lookup returns CDR1 SGHAT and CDR2 FQDESV (reference sequence). DNA for the CDR3: TGTGCCAGCAGGCCTCCCGGGGGCTCCTACAATGAGCAGTTCTTC. This codes for CASRPPGGSYNEQFF.

This clonotype was found many times. V and J are TRBV3-1 and TRBJ2-2; D gene unclear. V lost 4 bases to trimming and J lost 2 bases, with 17 bases between them. This CDR3 is built from 17 residues. The germline V gene has CDR1 LGHDT and CDR2 YNNKEL (reference sequence). The CDR3 sequence: CASSLTRFSSNTGELFF. The CDR3 nucleotides are TGTGCCAGCAGCCTCACCCGGTTCTCCTCTAACACCGGGGAGCTGTTTTTT.

This clonotype was recorded many times. The rearrangement joins TRBV6-1 to TRBJ2-1, with 9 bases fitting TRBD2. Per the germline V gene, CDR1 is MNHNS and CDR2 is SASEGT. CDR3 length equals 12 residues. The J segment lost 10 bases and the V segment lost 7 bases, leaving 5 bases of the junction unmatched. This CDR3 reads CASTFSGGEQFF. The DNA for the CDR3 is TGTGCCAGCACCTTTAGCGGGGGCGAGCAGTTCTTC.

This clonotype was counted many times. The chain recombines TRBV7-2 with TRBJ2-1, with 11 nucleotides matching TRBD2. The ends lost 5 bases at V and 14 bases at J; junction bases unmatched: 20. Germline values: CDR1 SGHTA, CDR2 FQGNSA. There are 17 residues in the CDR3. In DNA, the CDR3 is TGTGCCAGCAGCAGACCCTCTCGGGATAGCGGGGGGGCAGGGAAGTTCTTC. Translation: CASSRPSRDSGGAGKFF. Combining the CDR3 with reference TRBV7-2 and TRBJ2-1 gives the whole variable domain GAGVSQSPSNKVTEKGKDVELRCDPISGHTALYWYRQSLGQGLEFLIYFQGNSAPDKSGLPSDRFSAERTGGSVSTLTIQRTQQEDSAVYLCASSRPSRDSGGAGKFFGPGTRLTVL.

This clonotype was picked up a small number of times. The chain has TRBV20-1 and TRBJ2-4; D is undetermined. CDR3 length: 13 amino acids. V lost 0 bases and J 4 bases, leaving 7 bases between the germline ends. Germline loops: CDR1 DFQATT, CDR2 SNEGSKA (reference sequence). CDR3 protein: CSARDTSKNIQYF. In nucleotides, the CDR3 is TGCAGTGCTAGAGACACCAGTAAAAACATTCAGTACTTC.

This sequence joins TRBV20-1 and TRBJ2-1; tentatively, D is TRBD1 (6 bases). CDR1 DFQATT and CDR2 SNEGSKA come from the germline V gene (reference sequence). The CDR3 runs 14 residues. Trimming stripped 3 bases from V and 7 bases from J, with 16 bases between. CDR3 region: CSASRGWAVNEQFF. Here the CDR3 DNA reads TGCAGTGCTAGTAGGGGGTGGGCCGTAAATGAGCAGTTCTTC.

To note about this clonotype: A single base separates this from a much larger clone, so it may be a read error. V gene TRBV28 combines with J gene TRBJ1-1; D possibly corresponds to TRBD1 (6 bases). CDR1 and CDR2 from the germline V gene are MDHEN and SYDVKM. This CDR3 contains 14 residues. DNA of the CDR3: TGTGCCAGCAGTGAGGACCCCAGGGGTACTGGAGCTTTCTTT. Its protein is CASSEDPRGTGAFF.

In this sample, this clonotype turned up many times. CDR3 bases: TGCGCCAGCAGCATTCAGGGTGATAATTCACCCCTCCACTTT. Encoded protein: CASSIQGDNSPLHF. This chain connects TRBV5-1 to TRBJ1-6; a possible D gene is TRBD1 (5 bases). The CDR3 contains 14 residues. V was trimmed by 4 bases and J by 5 bases, leaving 10 bases between them. Germline V gene lookup returns CDR1 SGHRS and CDR2 YFSETQ.

This clonotype was recorded a few times. V usage is TRBV28 and J usage is TRBJ1-2; D gene unclear. Trimming shortened V by 3 bases and J by 4 bases, and 12 bases separated the two germline ends. The CDR3 is 14 residues long. Germline V gives CDR1 MDHEN, CDR2 SYDVKM. The CDR3 DNA follows: TGTGCCAGCAGTTTGTCCCCACGGCTCTATGGCTACACCTTC. Its translation is CASSLSPRLYGYTF.

This clonotype was recorded many times. The genes are TRBV7-9 and TRBJ2-2; D remains ambiguous. Germline CDR1 SEHNR, CDR2 FQNEAQ (reference sequence). Trimming stripped 6 bases from V and 7 bases from J, with 9 bases between. This CDR3 contains 12 residues. This CDR3 reads CASSFRDGELFF. CDR3 in DNA: TGTGCCAGCAGTTTCAGAGACGGGGAGCTGTTTTTT.

Remarks on this clonotype: A read error is likely, as this CDR3 ends without the conserved phenylalanine or tryptophan. The V call is TRBV6-1, the J call TRBJ2-3; no definite D call. V was pared by 5 bases and J by 6 bases, with 12 bases between. The germline CDR1 and CDR2 sequences are MNHNS and SASEGT. CDR3 length: 13 residues. CDR3 region: CASSWISSDTQYL. In DNA, the CDR3 is TGTGCCAGCAGTTGGATCTCCTCGGATACGCAGTATTTA.

This clonotype has more than one count but fewer than ten. This could be a read error, since a much larger clone is one nucleotide away. The chain employs TRBV25-1 and TRBJ2-1, with 8 bases lining up with TRBD1. The CDR3 has 12 amino acids. Germline V gives CDR1 MGHDK, CDR2 SYGVNS. The CDR3 spells CARSVTGGKTFF. The CDR3 DNA reads TGTGCCCGCAGTGTAACAGGGGGTAAAACATTCTTC.

The rearrangement joins TRBV23-1 to TRBJ2-3; TRBD1 matches 9 bases. TRBV23-1 falls under the ORF class, with uncertain function. Trimming at V came to 7 bases and at J to 4 bases, leaving 6 bases not matched to a gene. The CDR3 runs 14 residues. The CDR3 nucleotides read TGCGCCAGCATCTACAGGGGGCGCCCAGATACGCAGTATTTT. Amino acid sequence: CASIYRGRPDTQYF.

The V gene is TRBV14, the J gene TRBJ1-1, with TRBD1 matching 7 bases. CDR1 SGHDN and CDR2 FVKESK come from the germline V gene. Trimming at V came to 4 bases and at J to 4 bases, leaving 3 bases not matched to a gene. The CDR3 contains 13 residues. CDR3 nucleotide sequence: TGTGCCAGCAGCCTGACAGGGAGCACTGAAGCTTTCTTT. It translates to CASSLTGSTEAFF.

This clonotype came up a few times. V gene TRBV6-2 or TRBV6-3 combines with J gene TRBJ2-3; D might be TRBD2 (6 bases). The CDR3 length is 16 residues. Trimming took 5 bases from V and 4 from J, leaving 19 bases between them. Germline lookup yields CDR1 MNHEY and CDR2 SVGEGT. The CDR3 DNA reads TGTGCCAGCAGTACCGGGTGGGAGGTTTTAGCAGATACGCAGTATTTT. Residues: CASSTGWEVLADTQYF.

There are many counts of this clonotype. This chain connects TRBV5-6 to TRBJ2-3; D is unresolved. V was shortened by 2 bases and J by 6 bases, with 7 bases between the two germline ends. The length of the CDR3 is 12 residues. The germline V gene encodes CDR1 SGHDT and CDR2 YYEEEE. The CDR3 region is CASSFGTDTQYF. CDR3 DNA sequence: TGTGCCAGCAGCTTCGGTACGGATACGCAGTATTTT. The full variable domain, completed using reference TRBV5-6 and TRBJ2-3, is DAGVTQSPTHLIKTRGQQVTLRCSPKSGHDTVSWYQQALGQGPQFIFQYYEEEERQRGNFPDRFSGHQFPNYSSELNVNALLLGDSALYLCASSFGTDTQYFGPGTRLTVL.

The table lists this clonotype with a few counts. The V and J genes are TRBV12-3 or TRBV12-4 and TRBJ1-2; D uncertain. The V and J ends lost 6 bases and 6 bases respectively, with 11 bases between them. The CDR3 is made up of 12 amino acids. The CDR3 DNA sequence: TGTGCCAGCAGAAAGGGCGCGGATGGCTACACCTTC. Protein sequence: CASRKGADGYTF.